The 8 T cell receptor beta chains in this list originate from one sample, sequenced in a study of shared clonotypes between healthy human individuals. Repertoires were generated with immunoSEQ multiplex PCR, while TCRdb's copy carries only in-frame clones and drops some. The repertoire holds 650,000 to 750,000 clones, with 72% as singletons. What was sequenced was memory CD4+ T cells sorted from blood. As for subset: CD45RA-negative fraction. The source of these receptors is a woman younger than 45 in good health.

The rearrangement joins TRBV7-9 to TRBJ2-4; D is perhaps TRBD1 (5 bases). Germline-derived CDR1 and CDR2 are SEHNR and FQNEAQ (reference sequence). The CDR3 consists of 14 residues. V shed 3 bases and J shed 3 bases, with 9 bases lying between them. As DNA, the CDR3 is TGTGCCAGCAGCTTCGCAGGGTACAAAAACATTCAGTACTTC. It yields the protein CASSFAGYKNIQYF. The variable domain in full, completed from reference TRBV7-9 and TRBJ2-4, reads DTGVSQNPRHKITKRGQNVTFRCDPISEHNRLYWYRQTLGQGPEFLTYFQNEAQLEKSRLLSDRFSAERPKGSFSTLEIQRTEQGDSAMYLCASSFAGYKNIQYFGAGTRLSVL.

The genes are TRBV6-6 and TRBJ2-2; D may be TRBD1 or TRBD2 (6 bases each). The CDR3 runs 14 residues. Trimming shortened V by 8 bases and J by 8 bases, and 18 bases separated the two germline ends. Germline lookup yields CDR1 MNHNY and CDR2 SVGAGI (reference sequence). The CDR3 nucleotides read TGTGCCAGCGGGAACTTCGGGGGCGGAGGGGAGCTGTTTTTT. Translated, it gives CASGNFGGGGELFF.

V usage is TRBV5-4 and J usage is TRBJ1-1; TRBD1 might be the D (6 bases). This CDR3 comprises 13 residues. The V and J ends lost 4 bases and 3 bases respectively, with 10 bases between them. The V gene's germline CDR1 is SGHNT and CDR2 YYREEE (reference sequence). CDR3 residues: CASSPDSHTEAFF. The CDR3 DNA sequence: TGTGCCAGCAGCCCGGACAGCCACACTGAAGCTTTCTTT.

The chain has TRBV27 and TRBJ1-5; 7 positions agree with TRBD1. V was clipped by 6 bases and J by 2 bases; unmatched bases: 4. The germline gives CDR1 MNHEY, CDR2 SMNVEV (reference sequence). The CDR3 totals 14 residues. CDR3 DNA: TGTGCCAGCAGAGGGACAGCCGGCAATCAGCCCCAGCATTTT. Amino acids: CASRGTAGNQPQHF.

The sample holds one count of this clone. V gene TRBV30 combines with J gene TRBJ2-3; 8 bases fit TRBD2. J gave up 6 bases and V 1 base, and 0 bases lay outside the gene matches. CDR1 is GTSNPN, CDR2 SVGIG, per germline (reference sequence). This CDR3 contains 12 residues. The CDR3 here is CAWSASGDTQYF. The CDR3 region has the DNA TGTGCCTGGAGTGCTAGCGGGGATACGCAGTATTTT.

This rearrangement joins TRBV21-1 to TRBJ2-1; the tabulated D call, TRBD2, remains unverified against the DNA. TRBV21-1 is a recognized pseudogene. The CDR3 has 17 residues. CDR3: CASSKVLAGATYNEQFF. CDR3 in DNA: TGTGCCAGCAGCAAAGTCCTAGCGGGAGCCACATACAATGAGCAGTTCTTC.

As regards this clone: Other DNA sequences in the same sample also yield this CDR3. The V call is TRBV27, the J call TRBJ1-1; D is perhaps TRBD1 (5 bases). V was shortened by 2 bases and J by 5 bases, with 12 bases between the two germline ends. Germline V gives CDR1 MNHEY, CDR2 SMNVEV (reference sequence). CDR3 size: 14 residues. The CDR3 here is CASSLLGRGTEAFF. The CDR3 DNA sequence: TGTGCCAGCAGTTTACTGGGGCGGGGTACTGAAGCTTTCTTT.

This chain joins TRBV25-1 and TRBJ2-5; possible D gene TRBD2, 5 bases. The germline V and J ends were trimmed by 4 bases and 7 bases, with 19 bases remaining between them. This CDR3 is 15 amino acids long. Germline V gene lookup returns CDR1 MGHDK and CDR2 SYGVNS. The CDR3 sequence is CASSGPGSPEGTQYF. CDR3 nucleotides: TGTGCCAGCAGTGGTCCGGGATCTCCCGAGGGGACCCAGTACTTC.